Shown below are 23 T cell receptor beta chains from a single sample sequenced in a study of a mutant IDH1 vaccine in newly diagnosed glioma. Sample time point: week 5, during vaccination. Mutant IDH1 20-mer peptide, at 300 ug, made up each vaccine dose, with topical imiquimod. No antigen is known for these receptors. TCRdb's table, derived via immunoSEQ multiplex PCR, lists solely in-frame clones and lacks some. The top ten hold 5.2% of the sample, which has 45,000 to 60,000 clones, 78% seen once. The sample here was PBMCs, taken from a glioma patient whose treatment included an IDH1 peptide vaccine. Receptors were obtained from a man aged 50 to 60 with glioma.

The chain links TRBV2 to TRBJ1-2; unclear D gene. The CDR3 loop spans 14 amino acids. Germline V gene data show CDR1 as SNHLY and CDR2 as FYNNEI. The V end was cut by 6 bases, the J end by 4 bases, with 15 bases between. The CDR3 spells CASSNSAVGYGYTF. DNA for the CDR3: TGTGCCAGCAGCAACAGTGCGGTGGGCTATGGCTACACCTTC.

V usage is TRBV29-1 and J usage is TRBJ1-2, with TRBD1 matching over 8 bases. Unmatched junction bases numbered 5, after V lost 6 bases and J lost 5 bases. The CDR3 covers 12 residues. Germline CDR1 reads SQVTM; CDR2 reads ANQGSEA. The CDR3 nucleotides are TGCAGCGTCGCCGACAGGGGTTATGGCTACACCTTC. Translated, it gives CSVADRGYGYTF.

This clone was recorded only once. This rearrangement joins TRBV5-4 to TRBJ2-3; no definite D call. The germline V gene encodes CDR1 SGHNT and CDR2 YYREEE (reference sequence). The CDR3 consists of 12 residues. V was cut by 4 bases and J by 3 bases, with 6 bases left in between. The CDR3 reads CASSVLTDTQYF. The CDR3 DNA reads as TGTGCCAGCAGCGTTCTTACAGATACGCAGTATTTT.

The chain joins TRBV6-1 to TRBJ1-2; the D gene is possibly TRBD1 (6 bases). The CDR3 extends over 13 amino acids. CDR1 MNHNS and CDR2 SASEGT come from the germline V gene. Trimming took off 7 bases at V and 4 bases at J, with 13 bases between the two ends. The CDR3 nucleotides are TGTGCCAGCACAACCGGGACATCCTATGGCTACACCTTC. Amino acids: CASTTGTSYGYTF.

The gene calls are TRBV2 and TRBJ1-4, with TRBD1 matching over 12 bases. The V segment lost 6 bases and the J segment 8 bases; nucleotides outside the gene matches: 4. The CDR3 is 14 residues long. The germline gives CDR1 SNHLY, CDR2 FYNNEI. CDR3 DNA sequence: TGTGCCAGCAGGGGACAGGGGGCGCAGGAAAAACTGTTTTTT. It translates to CASRGQGAQEKLFF.

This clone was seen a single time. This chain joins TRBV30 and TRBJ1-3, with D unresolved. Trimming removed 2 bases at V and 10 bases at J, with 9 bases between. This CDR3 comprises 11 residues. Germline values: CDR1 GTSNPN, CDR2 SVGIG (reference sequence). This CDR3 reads CAWSSTQTIYF. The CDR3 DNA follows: TGTGCCTGGAGTTCCACCCAAACCATATATTTT. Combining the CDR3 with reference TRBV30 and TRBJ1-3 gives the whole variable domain SQTIHQWPATLVQPVGSPLSLECTVEGTSNPNLYWYRQAAGRGLQLLFYSVGIGQISSEVPQNLSASRPQDRQFILSSKKLLLSDSGFYLCAWSSTQTIYFGEGSWLTVV.

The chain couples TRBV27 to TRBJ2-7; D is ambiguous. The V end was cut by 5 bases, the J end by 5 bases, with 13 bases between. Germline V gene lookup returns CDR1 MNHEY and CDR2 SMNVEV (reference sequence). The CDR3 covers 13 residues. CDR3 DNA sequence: TGTGCCAGCAGTGCCCTGGACGTCCACGAGCAGTACTTC. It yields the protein CASSALDVHEQYF.

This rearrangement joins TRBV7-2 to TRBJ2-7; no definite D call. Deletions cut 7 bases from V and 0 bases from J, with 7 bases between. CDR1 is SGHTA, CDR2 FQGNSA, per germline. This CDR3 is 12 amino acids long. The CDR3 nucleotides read TGTGCCAGCACAGACACCTCCTACGAGCAGTACTTC. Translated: CASTDTSYEQYF.

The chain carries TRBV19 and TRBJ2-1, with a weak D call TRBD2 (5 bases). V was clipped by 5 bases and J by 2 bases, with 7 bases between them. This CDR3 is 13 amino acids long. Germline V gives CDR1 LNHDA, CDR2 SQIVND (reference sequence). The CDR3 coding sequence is TGTGCCAGTAGTCCCGGGACCTACAATGAGCAGTTCTTC. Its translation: CASSPGTYNEQFF.

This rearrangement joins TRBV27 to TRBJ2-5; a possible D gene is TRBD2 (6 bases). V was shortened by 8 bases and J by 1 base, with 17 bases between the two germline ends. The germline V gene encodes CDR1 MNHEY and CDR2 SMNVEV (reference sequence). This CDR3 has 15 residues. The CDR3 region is CASGSWGEAQETQYF. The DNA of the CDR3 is TGTGCCAGCGGCTCCTGGGGGGAAGCCCAAGAGACCCAGTACTTC.

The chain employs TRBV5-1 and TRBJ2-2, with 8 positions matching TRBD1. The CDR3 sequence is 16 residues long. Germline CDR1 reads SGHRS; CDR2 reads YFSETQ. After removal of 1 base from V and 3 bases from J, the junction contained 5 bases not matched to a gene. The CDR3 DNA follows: TGCGCCAGCAGCTTGAACCAGGGGGCTGACACCGGGGAGCTGTTTTTT. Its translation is CASSLNQGADTGELFF.

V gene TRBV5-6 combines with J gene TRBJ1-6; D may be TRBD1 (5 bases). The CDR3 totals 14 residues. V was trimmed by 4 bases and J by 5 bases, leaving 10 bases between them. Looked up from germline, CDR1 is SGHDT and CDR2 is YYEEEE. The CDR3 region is CASSRKGHNSPLHF. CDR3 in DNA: TGTGCCAGCAGCCGAAAGGGACATAATTCACCCCTCCACTTT. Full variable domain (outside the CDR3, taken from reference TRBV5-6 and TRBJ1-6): DAGVTQSPTHLIKTRGQQVTLRCSPKSGHDTVSWYQQALGQGPQFIFQYYEEEERQRGNFPDRFSGHQFPNYSSELNVNALLLGDSALYLCASSRKGHNSPLHFGNGTRLTVT.

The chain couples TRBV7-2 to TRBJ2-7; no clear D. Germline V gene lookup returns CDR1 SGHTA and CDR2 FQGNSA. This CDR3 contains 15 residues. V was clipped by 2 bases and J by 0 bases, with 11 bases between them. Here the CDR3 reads CASSLSSLSSYEQYF. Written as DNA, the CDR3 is TGTGCCAGCAGCTTATCCAGCCTGAGCTCCTACGAGCAGTACTTC. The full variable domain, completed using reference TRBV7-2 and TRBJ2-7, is GAGVSQSPSNKVTEKGKDVELRCDPISGHTALYWYRQSLGQGLEFLIYFQGNSAPDKSGLPSDRFSAERTGGSVSTLTIQRTQQEDSAVYLCASSLSSLSSYEQYFGPGTRLTVT.

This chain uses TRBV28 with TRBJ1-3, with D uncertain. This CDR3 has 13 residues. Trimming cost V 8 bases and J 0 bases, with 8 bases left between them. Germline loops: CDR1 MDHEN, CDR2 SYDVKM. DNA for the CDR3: TGTGCCAGCTCCGAGATCTCTGGAAACACCATATATTTT. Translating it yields CASSEISGNTIYF.

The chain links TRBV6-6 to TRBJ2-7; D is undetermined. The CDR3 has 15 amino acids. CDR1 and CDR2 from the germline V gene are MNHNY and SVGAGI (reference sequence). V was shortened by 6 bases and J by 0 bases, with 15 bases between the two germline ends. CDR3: CASSSRYSSSYEQYF. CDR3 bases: TGTGCCAGCAGCTCCAGGTACAGCAGCTCCTACGAGCAGTACTTC.

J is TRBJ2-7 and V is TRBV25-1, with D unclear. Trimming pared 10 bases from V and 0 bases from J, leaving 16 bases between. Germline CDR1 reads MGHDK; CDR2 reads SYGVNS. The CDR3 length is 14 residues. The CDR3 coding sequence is TGTGCCACCTCAGCTGAATTCTCCTCCTACGAGCAGTACTTC. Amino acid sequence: CATSAEFSSYEQYF.

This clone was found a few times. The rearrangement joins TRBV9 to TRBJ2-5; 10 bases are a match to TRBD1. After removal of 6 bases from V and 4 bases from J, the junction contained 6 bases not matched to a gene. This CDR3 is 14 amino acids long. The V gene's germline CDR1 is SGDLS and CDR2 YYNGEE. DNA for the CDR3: TGTGCCAGCACCACAGACAGGGGGCGAGAGACCCAGTACTTC. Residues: CASTTDRGRETQYF.

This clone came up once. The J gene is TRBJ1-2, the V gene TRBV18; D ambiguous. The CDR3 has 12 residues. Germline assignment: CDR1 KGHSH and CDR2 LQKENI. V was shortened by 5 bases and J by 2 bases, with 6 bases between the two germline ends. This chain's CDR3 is CASSDPNYGYTF. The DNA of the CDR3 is TGTGCCAGCTCAGACCCCAACTATGGCTACACCTTC. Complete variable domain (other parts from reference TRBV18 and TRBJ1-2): NAGVMQNPRHLVRRRGQEARLRCSPMKGHSHVYWYRQLPEEGLKFMVYLQKENIIDESGMPKERFSAEFPKEGPSILRIQQVVRGDSAAYFCASSDPNYGYTFGSGTRLTVV.

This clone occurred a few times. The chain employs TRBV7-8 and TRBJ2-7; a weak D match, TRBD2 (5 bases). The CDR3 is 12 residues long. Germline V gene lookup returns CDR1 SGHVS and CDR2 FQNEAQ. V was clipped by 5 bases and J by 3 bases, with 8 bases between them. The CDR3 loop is CASSPRGYEQYF. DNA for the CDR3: TGTGCCAGCAGCCCCCGGGGCTACGAGCAGTACTTC. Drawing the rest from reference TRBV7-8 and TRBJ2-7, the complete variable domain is GAGVSQSPRYKVAKRGQDVALRCDPISGHVSLFWYQQALGQGPEFLTYFQNEAQLDKSGLPSDRFFAERPEGSVSTLKIQRTQQEDSAVYLCASSPRGYEQYFGPGTRLTVT.

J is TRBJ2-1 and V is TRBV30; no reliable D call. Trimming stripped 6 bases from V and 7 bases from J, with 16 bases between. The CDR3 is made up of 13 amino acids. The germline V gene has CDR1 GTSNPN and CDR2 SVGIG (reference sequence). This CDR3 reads CACIEELGNEQFF. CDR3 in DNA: TGTGCCTGTATAGAAGAGTTGGGGAATGAGCAGTTCTTC.

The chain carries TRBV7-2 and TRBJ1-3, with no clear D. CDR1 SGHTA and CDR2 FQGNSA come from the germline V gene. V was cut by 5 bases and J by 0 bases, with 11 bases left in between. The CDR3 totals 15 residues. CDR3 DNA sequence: TGTGCCAGCAGCGCGGACCATTTCTCTGGAAACACCATATATTTT. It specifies CASSADHFSGNTIYF.

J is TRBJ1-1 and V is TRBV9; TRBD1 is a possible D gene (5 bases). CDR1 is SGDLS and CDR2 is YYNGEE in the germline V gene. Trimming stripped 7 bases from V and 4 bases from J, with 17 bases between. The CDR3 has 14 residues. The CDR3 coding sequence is TGTGCCAGCTCACAGTATGGGGGAGGCACTGAAGCTTTCTTT. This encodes CASSQYGGGTEAFF.

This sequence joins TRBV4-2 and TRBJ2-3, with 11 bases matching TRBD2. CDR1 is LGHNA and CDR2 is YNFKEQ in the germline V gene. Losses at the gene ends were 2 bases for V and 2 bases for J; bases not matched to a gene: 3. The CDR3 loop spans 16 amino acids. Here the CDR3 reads CASSQIAGGVTDTQYF. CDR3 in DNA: TGTGCCAGCAGCCAAATAGCGGGGGGGGTCACAGATACGCAGTATTTT.